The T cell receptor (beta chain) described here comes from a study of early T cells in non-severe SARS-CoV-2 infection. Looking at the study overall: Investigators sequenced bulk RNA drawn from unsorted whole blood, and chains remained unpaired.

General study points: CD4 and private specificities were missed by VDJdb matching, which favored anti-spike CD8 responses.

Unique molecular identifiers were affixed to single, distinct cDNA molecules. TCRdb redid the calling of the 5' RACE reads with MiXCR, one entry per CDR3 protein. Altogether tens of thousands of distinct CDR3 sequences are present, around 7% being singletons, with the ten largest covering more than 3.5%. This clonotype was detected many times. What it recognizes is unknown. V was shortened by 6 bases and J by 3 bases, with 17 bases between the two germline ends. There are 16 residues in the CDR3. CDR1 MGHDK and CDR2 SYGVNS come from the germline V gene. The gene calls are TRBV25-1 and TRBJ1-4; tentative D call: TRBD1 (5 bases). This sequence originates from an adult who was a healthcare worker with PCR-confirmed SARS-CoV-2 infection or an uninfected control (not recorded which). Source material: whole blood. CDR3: CASSEPRGVANEKLFF. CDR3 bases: TGTGCCAGCAGCGAACCGCGGGGGGTTGCTAATGAAAAACTGTTTTTT.